This entry describes one T cell receptor (beta chain). This specimen comes from a study of blood T cell repertoires in COVID-19. In the study overall: Collection of acute and convalescent COVID-19 samples took place in the United States, Italy and Spain. T cells, B-cell-depleted T cells, or PBMCs supplied cDNA or gDNA.

In the source study's methods: Nucleated cell counts were estimated from reference gene primer amplification. TCRdb's table, derived via immunoSEQ multiplex PCR, lists solely in-frame clones and lacks some. V and J calls plus clone size are reproduced from that table; the DNA served to infer D and trimming. The sample records fewer than 250,000 clones, 70% to 90% being singletons. CDR1 and CDR2 (germline): MGHRA, YSYEKL. V was trimmed by 3 bases and J by 2 bases, leaving 14 bases between them. This CDR3 has 16 amino acids. The sample was peripheral blood. The chain has TRBV4-1 and TRBJ2-1; possibly TRBD1 for D (5 bases). This receptor was obtained from a man in his sixties with acute or convalescent COVID-19. The CDR3, as DNA: TGCGCCAGCAGCCAGGCGGACCTAGGGGCCTACAATGAGCAGTTCTTC. This codes for CASSQADLGAYNEQFF.